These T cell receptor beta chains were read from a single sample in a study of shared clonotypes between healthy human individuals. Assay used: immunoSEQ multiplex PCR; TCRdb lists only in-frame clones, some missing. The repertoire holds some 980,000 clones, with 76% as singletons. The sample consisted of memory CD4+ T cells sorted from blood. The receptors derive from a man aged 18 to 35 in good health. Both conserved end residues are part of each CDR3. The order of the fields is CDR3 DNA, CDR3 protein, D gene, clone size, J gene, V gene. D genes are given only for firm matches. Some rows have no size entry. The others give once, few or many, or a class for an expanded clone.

CDR3 DNA: TGTGCCAGCAGCTTACACCGGATGGACACTGAAGCTTTCTTT
CDR3 protein: CASSLHRMDTEAFF
D gene: NA
clone size: NA
J gene: TRBJ1-1
V gene: TRBV7-8

CDR3 DNA: TGTGCCAGCAAGGGGCCCTACGAGCAGTACTTC
CDR3 protein: CASKGPYEQYF
D gene: NA
clone size: NA
J gene: TRBJ2-7
V gene: TRBV5-4

CDR3 DNA: TGTGCCAGCAGCACCCGCCTAGGGACCGGTTCACCCCTCCACTTT
CDR3 protein: CASSTRLGTGSPLHF
D gene: NA
clone size: NA
J gene: TRBJ1-6
V gene: TRBV7-2

CDR3 DNA: TGCGCCAGCAGTGACCTCGGGGACAGCTACGAGCAGTACTTC
CDR3 protein: CASSDLGDSYEQYF
D gene: TRBD1
clone size: NA
J gene: TRBJ2-7
V gene: TRBV10-2

CDR3 DNA: TGCGCCAGCAGGGACAACACCTACAATGAGCAGTTCTTC
CDR3 protein: CASRDNTYNEQFF
D gene: NA
clone size: many
J gene: TRBJ2-1
V gene: TRBV5-1

CDR3 DNA: TGCGCCAGCAGTCAACGCGGGACAGCAGCCTACGAGCAGTACTTC
CDR3 protein: CASSQRGTAAYEQYF
D gene: NA
clone size: NA
J gene: TRBJ2-7
V gene: TRBV23-1

CDR3 DNA: TGTGCCAGCAGCCAACTAGCGGGGAACTCCTACAATGAGCAGTTCTTC
CDR3 protein: CASSQLAGNSYNEQFF
D gene: TRBD2
clone size: few
J gene: TRBJ2-1
V gene: TRBV7-6

CDR3 DNA: TGCAGCGTTGACTACGGACCAAATTACAATGAGCAGTTCTTC
CDR3 protein: CSVDYGPNYNEQFF
D gene: NA
clone size: NA
J gene: TRBJ2-1
V gene: TRBV29-1

CDR3 DNA: TGTGCCAGCAGCTTGGCGGGGCGCACTGAAGCTTTCTTT
CDR3 protein: CASSLAGRTEAFF
D gene: NA
clone size: NA
J gene: TRBJ1-1
V gene: TRBV5-6

CDR3 DNA: TGTGCCAGCAGCGTAGCTACATGGGCAGCTCAAGAGACCCAGTACTTC
CDR3 protein: CASSVATWAAQETQYF
D gene: NA
clone size: NA
J gene: TRBJ2-5
V gene: TRBV9

CDR3 DNA: TGCGCCAGCAGCGGGTCAGCGACTGCAACTAATGAAAAACTGTTTTTT
CDR3 protein: CASSGSATATNEKLFF
D gene: NA
clone size: NA
J gene: TRBJ1-4
V gene: TRBV5-1

CDR3 DNA: TGCGCCAGCAGTTCGACAGGGGGGGGAGGCTACGAGCAGTACTTC
CDR3 protein: CASSSTGGGGYEQYF
D gene: TRBD1
clone size: NA
J gene: TRBJ2-7
V gene: TRBV10-2

CDR3 DNA: TGTGCCACCCATTCGGACAACACCGGGGAGCTGTTTTTT
CDR3 protein: CATHSDNTGELFF
D gene: NA
clone size: NA
J gene: TRBJ2-2
V gene: TRBV10-3

CDR3 DNA: TGTGCCAGCTCCGGGACAGACCTTGAAGCTTTCTTT
CDR3 protein: CASSGTDLEAFF
D gene: TRBD1
clone size: NA
J gene: TRBJ1-1
V gene: TRBV18

CDR3 DNA: TGTGCCAGTAGGAGGACAGGGGGCGGCGGCAATCAGCCCCAGCATTTT
CDR3 protein: CASRRTGGGGNQPQHF
D gene: TRBD1
clone size: few
J gene: TRBJ1-5
V gene: TRBV19

CDR3 DNA: TGTGCCAGCAGTTACCGGGGGTCAGAGACTTACGAGCAGTACTTC
CDR3 protein: CASSYRGSETYEQYF
D gene: NA
clone size: NA
J gene: TRBJ2-7
V gene: TRBV6-5

CDR3 DNA: TGTGCCAGCACCCCACGAAGGGGGGTAGAAAAACTGTTTTTT
CDR3 protein: CASTPRRGVEKLFF
D gene: NA
clone size: NA
J gene: TRBJ1-4
V gene: TRBV2

CDR3 DNA: TGTGCCAGCAGCCCTGGGACAGGAGTTTATGGCTACACCTTC
CDR3 protein: CASSPGTGVYGYTF
D gene: TRBD1
clone size: NA
J gene: TRBJ1-2
V gene: TRBV28

CDR3 DNA: TGTGCCAGCAGGGGGAGGAGTGGCGGATCCTACGAGCAGTACTTC
CDR3 protein: CASRGRSGGSYEQYF
D gene: NA
clone size: many
J gene: TRBJ2-7
V gene: TRBV6-6

CDR3 DNA: TGTGCCAGCAGCTCCGATCCAGATACGCAGTATTTT
CDR3 protein: CASSSDPDTQYF
D gene: NA
clone size: few
J gene: TRBJ2-3
V gene: TRBV7-3

CDR3 DNA: TGTGCCAGCAGCTTTACAACTAACAATGAGCAGTTCTTC
CDR3 protein: CASSFTTNNEQFF
D gene: NA
clone size: NA
J gene: TRBJ2-1
V gene: TRBV5-4

CDR3 DNA: TGTGCCAGCAGTGAATCATATCAGCCCCAGCATTTT
CDR3 protein: CASSESYQPQHF
D gene: NA
clone size: NA
J gene: TRBJ1-5
V gene: TRBV6-1

CDR3 DNA: TGTGCCAGCAGTGAACAATTGAGCAATCAGCCCCAGCATTTT
CDR3 protein: CASSEQLSNQPQHF
D gene: NA
clone size: few
J gene: TRBJ1-5
V gene: TRBV2

CDR3 DNA: TGTGCCAGCAGCTTAGCCCCAGACAGGGGCCCTGGAAACACCATATATTTT
CDR3 protein: CASSLAPDRGPGNTIYF
D gene: TRBD1
clone size: NA
J gene: TRBJ1-3
V gene: TRBV7-2

CDR3 DNA: TGTGCCAGCAGTCTGCGGAAATCCGGGGAGCTGTTTTTT
CDR3 protein: CASSLRKSGELFF
D gene: NA
clone size: NA
J gene: TRBJ2-2
V gene: TRBV27

CDR3 DNA: TGTGCCAGCCGACCCGCGGGCTGGGACACTGAAGCTTTCTTT
CDR3 protein: CASRPAGWDTEAFF
D gene: NA
clone size: few
J gene: TRBJ1-1
V gene: TRBV27

CDR3 DNA: TGTGCCTGGAGTCCTACAGGGTCTACTGAAGCTTTCTTT
CDR3 protein: CAWSPTGSTEAFF
D gene: NA
clone size: NA
J gene: TRBJ1-1
V gene: TRBV30

CDR3 DNA: TGCGCCAGCAGCTTGTCAGGTAACGCTTCACCCCTCCACTTT
CDR3 protein: CASSLSGNASPLHF
D gene: NA
clone size: NA
J gene: TRBJ1-6
V gene: TRBV5-1

CDR3 DNA: TGTGCCAGCAGGGGACTAGCGGAGTCCTACGAGCAGTACTTC
CDR3 protein: CASRGLAESYEQYF
D gene: TRBD2
clone size: NA
J gene: TRBJ2-7
V gene: TRBV6-1

CDR3 DNA: TGTGCCAGCAGCTTTTCTCCGCGGGGTAACAATGAGCAGTTCTTC
CDR3 protein: CASSFSPRGNNEQFF
D gene: NA
clone size: NA
J gene: TRBJ2-1
V gene: TRBV7-2

CDR3 DNA: TGCGCCAGCAGCACCGGGACTAGCGGGACCCGTAGCACAGATACGCAGTATTTT
CDR3 protein: CASSTGTSGTRSTDTQYF
D gene: TRBD2
clone size: NA
J gene: TRBJ2-3
V gene: TRBV5-1